One sample yielded the 25 T cell receptor beta chains listed below, sequenced in a study of Ad26.COV2.S vaccination and SARS-CoV-2 variants. The assay was immunoSEQ multiplex PCR, and TCRdb's table has in-frame clones only and misses some. Here the sample spans fewer than 800,000 clones, 89% being singletons. The treatment was: about 20 received Ad26.COV2.S at low or high dose, single or two shots; 5 received placebo; per-sample allocation not given. The samples date from day 63 after the first vaccine or placebo injection. Sequences were derived from peripheral blood, sampled in a trial of Ad26.COV2.S vaccine versus placebo. These receptors came from a person aged 18 to 59 who received the Ad26.COV2.S COVID-19 vaccine or a placebo.

The gene calls are TRBV7-9 and TRBJ1-6; the match to TRBD1 covers 7 bases. This CDR3 is built from 16 residues. The ends lost 1 base at V and 6 bases at J; junction bases unmatched: 6. CDR1 is SEHNR, CDR2 FQNEAQ, per germline (reference sequence). The chain's CDR3 is CASSLGPGQLNSPLHF. The DNA for the CDR3 is TGTGCCAGCAGCTTAGGGCCGGGACAGCTTAATTCACCCCTCCACTTT.

The genes are TRBV11-2 and TRBJ2-1; D is perhaps TRBD1 (6 bases). The germline V and J ends were trimmed by 6 bases and 7 bases, with 13 bases remaining between them. The CDR3 runs 13 residues. The germline gives CDR1 SGHAT, CDR2 FQNNGV. CDR3 residues: CASRLDRPNEQFF. The CDR3 DNA reads TGTGCCAGCAGGCTTGACAGGCCGAATGAGCAGTTCTTC.

This clone was picked up one time. The chain uses TRBV7-3 and TRBJ2-3; tentatively, D is TRBD2 (5 bases). CDR3 length equals 14 residues. In germline, CDR1 is SGHTA, CDR2 FQGTGA. Trimming took 5 bases from V and 3 from J, leaving 12 bases between them. CDR3 residues: CASSAPGETDTQYF. The CDR3 DNA is TGTGCCAGCAGCGCCCCCGGGGAAACAGATACGCAGTATTTT.

This chain connects TRBV4-1 to TRBJ2-1; D assignment may be TRBD1 or TRBD2 (5 bases each). The CDR3 covers 20 residues. Trimming shortened V by 1 base and J by 4 bases, and 26 bases separated the two germline ends. Germline values: CDR1 MGHRA, CDR2 YSYEKL. The CDR3 DNA reads TGCGCCAGCAGCCAAGGACACACGACGGGGCCGGATCTTTCTTACAATGAGCAGTTCTTC. This encodes CASSQGHTTGPDLSYNEQFF.

This clone was seen a single time. The chain is built from TRBV19 and TRBJ2-5, with D possibly TRBD1 on 7 matching bases. Germline values: CDR1 LNHDA, CDR2 SQIVND (reference sequence). The CDR3 sequence is 15 residues long. Deletions cut 3 bases from V and 1 base from J, with 12 bases between. In DNA, the CDR3 is TGTGCCAGTAGTATCGGAGGGACAGTCCAAGAGACCCAGTACTTC. Protein product: CASSIGGTVQETQYF.

The chain uses TRBV5-1 and TRBJ2-1, with TRBD1 matching 7 bases. V lost 0 bases and J lost 6; bases outside the gene matches: 12. Germline CDR1 is SGHRS and CDR2 is YFSETQ. There are 17 residues in the CDR3. The CDR3 here is CASSLVLRGRSSNEQFF. The CDR3 nucleotides read TGCGCCAGCAGCTTGGTCTTGAGGGGGCGAAGTTCCAATGAGCAGTTCTTC.

J is TRBJ1-6 and V is TRBV3-1 (or the pseudogene TRBV3-2), with D perhaps TRBD1 (6 bases). The CDR3 sequence is 16 residues long. V shed 0 bases and J shed 5 bases, with 11 bases lying between them. CDR1 is LGHDT, CDR2 YNNKEL, per germline (reference sequence). DNA for the CDR3: TGTGCCAGCAGCCAAGATTGGGGGGCGAATAATTCACCCCTCCACTTT. Translating gives CASSQDWGANNSPLHF.

The V call is TRBV5-6, the J call TRBJ1-1, with D unresolved. Germline CDR1 SGHDT, CDR2 YYEEEE. V lost 2 bases to trimming and J lost 5 bases, with 7 bases between them. The CDR3 spans 12 residues. CDR3 sequence: CASSLRGTEAFF. In DNA form, the CDR3 reads TGTGCCAGCAGCTTAAGAGGGACTGAAGCTTTCTTT. The whole variable domain, filled in from reference TRBV5-6 and TRBJ1-1, reads DAGVTQSPTHLIKTRGQQVTLRCSPKSGHDTVSWYQQALGQGPQFIFQYYEEEERQRGNFPDRFSGHQFPNYSSELNVNALLLGDSALYLCASSLRGTEAFFGQGTRLTVV.

Details on this clone: The same CDR3 can be traced to other DNA sequences in this sample. The CDR3 DNA reads as TGTGCCAGCAGCTTCGGACAGGGAAACTATGGCTACACCTTC. Amino acids: CASSFGQGNYGYTF. V gene TRBV5-4 combines with J gene TRBJ1-2, with 8 bases fitting TRBD1. Germline V lookup: CDR1 SGHNT, CDR2 YYREEE (reference sequence). V lost 2 bases to trimming and J lost 2 bases; unmatched junction nucleotides: 2. The length of the CDR3 is 14 residues.

The chain joins TRBV6-6 to TRBJ2-2, with D maybe TRBD1 (5 bases). The germline gives CDR1 MNHNY, CDR2 SVGAGI (reference sequence). V was shortened by 5 bases and J by 5 bases, with 12 bases between the two germline ends. The CDR3 is made up of 14 amino acids. The CDR3 sequence: CASSRHPGTGELFF. CDR3 nucleotides: TGTGCCAGCAGTCGCCATCCAGGGACCGGGGAGCTGTTTTTT.

The chain joins TRBV12-5 to TRBJ2-3; 11 bases match TRBD2. V lost 6 bases and J lost 4; bases outside the gene matches: 6. The CDR3 consists of 15 residues. The germline CDR1 and CDR2 sequences are LGHNT and FRNRAP. CDR3 bases: TGTGCTAGTGGACTTCTAGCGGGGGGAGCAGATACGCAGTATTTT. The encoded protein is CASGLLAGGADTQYF.

J is TRBJ1-1 and V is TRBV5-4; 7 nucleotides agree with TRBD1. J gave up 3 bases and V 4 bases, and 0 bases lay outside the gene matches. The CDR3 totals 12 residues. The germline V gene has CDR1 SGHNT and CDR2 YYREEE (reference sequence). CDR3 protein: CASSDRDTEAFF. CDR3 in DNA: TGTGCCAGCAGCGACAGGGACACTGAAGCTTTCTTT.

The CDR3 loop reads CASSLGPLTQETQYF. Written as DNA, the CDR3 is TGTGCCAGCAGCTTAGGACCCCTAACCCAAGAGACCCAGTACTTC. The V call is TRBV11-3, the J call TRBJ2-5, with D unclear. The V end lost 1 base, the J end lost 1 base, and 10 bases lay between the germline ends. Germline values: CDR1 SGHNT, CDR2 YENEEA. The CDR3 is 15 residues long. Based on the CDR3 plus reference TRBV11-3 and TRBJ2-5, the full variable domain is EAGVVQSPRYKIIEKKQPVAFWCNPISGHNTLYWYLQNLGQGPELLIRYENEEAVDDSQLPKDRFSAERLKGVDSTLKIQPAELGDSAVYLCASSLGPLTQETQYFGPGTRLLVL.

The V call is TRBV18, the J call TRBJ2-7; 8 bases line up with TRBD1. Per the germline V gene, CDR1 is KGHSH and CDR2 is LQKENI. With 3 bases clipped from V and 4 bases from J, the junction kept 8 bases outside the gene matches. The CDR3 contains 15 residues. The CDR3: CASSPTGDPSYEQYF. The CDR3 nucleotides are TGTGCCAGCTCACCGACAGGGGACCCCAGTTACGAGCAGTACTTC.

The chain couples TRBV5-1 to TRBJ2-7, with 7 bases that match TRBD1. V was clipped by 4 bases and J by 2 bases; unmatched bases: 6. CDR1 is SGHRS and CDR2 is YFSETQ in the germline V gene. This CDR3 region has 14 residues. The CDR3 region has the DNA TGCGCCAGCAGCCCAAGGACAGGAGCCTACGAGCAGTACTTC. Translation: CASSPRTGAYEQYF.

A single count supports this clone. The chain links TRBV27 to TRBJ2-2; D is ambiguous. The CDR3 is 16 amino acids. V lost 2 bases and J 0 bases, leaving 10 bases between the germline ends. Germline CDR1 and CDR2: MNHEY and SMNVEV (reference sequence). DNA for the CDR3: TGTGCCAGCAGTTTAAATCCCCTACCGAACACCGGGGAGCTGTTTTTT. Translation: CASSLNPLPNTGELFF.

There are a few counts of this clone. Other DNA sequences from this sample encode an identical CDR3 as well. The rearrangement uses TRBV3-1 (or the pseudogene TRBV3-2) and TRBJ1-3; D is ambiguous. This CDR3 has 12 residues. V lost 1 base to trimming and J lost 4 bases, with 2 bases between them. The germline V gene has CDR1 LGHDT and CDR2 YNNKEL (reference sequence). The CDR3 sequence: CASSQVGNTIYF. DNA for the CDR3: TGTGCCAGCAGCCAAGTGGGAAACACCATATATTTT.

The CDR3 loop reads CASSRENTEAFF. CDR3 sequence (DNA): TGTGCCAGCAGCCGAGAGAACACTGAAGCTTTCTTT. The gene calls are TRBV6-6 and TRBJ1-1; D unclear. Germline V gives CDR1 MNHNY, CDR2 SVGAGI (reference sequence). This CDR3 region has 12 residues. Trimming stripped 6 bases from V and 1 base from J, with 6 bases between.

The chain combines TRBV7-9 with TRBJ2-7, with a tentative D call TRBD1 (8 bases). Germline CDR1 reads SEHNR; CDR2 reads FQNEAQ (reference sequence). The ends were cut back, 6 bases at V and 4 bases at J, with 22 bases in the middle. The CDR3 has 16 amino acids. The chain's CDR3 is CASSSGGRTGLYEQYF. The CDR3, as DNA: TGTGCCAGCAGTTCCGGGGGGCGGACAGGGTTGTACGAGCAGTACTTC.

This clone was seen only once. The V gene is TRBV10-3, the J gene TRBJ2-3; D gene uncertain. V was shortened by 3 bases and J by 8 bases, with 6 bases between the two germline ends. CDR1 is ENHRY, CDR2 SYGVKD, per germline. The CDR3 has 11 amino acids. The DNA for the CDR3 is TGTGCCATCAGTGACTCGGGTACGCAGTATTTT. Translating gives CAISDSGTQYF.

This clone was counted once. The chain employs TRBV3-1 (or the pseudogene TRBV3-2) and TRBJ1-5; a weak D match, TRBD1 (5 bases). From germline, CDR1 is LGHDT and CDR2 YNNKEL (reference sequence). The CDR3 has 13 residues. V lost 3 bases, J lost 7 bases, and 10 bases lay in between. The CDR3 is CASSHRGAQPQHF. In DNA, the CDR3 is TGTGCCAGCAGCCATCGAGGGGCACAGCCCCAGCATTTT.

This CDR3 reads CASSLSEDRGRYEQYF. Written as DNA, the CDR3 is TGTGCCAGCAGTTTATCGGAGGACAGGGGGCGTTACGAGCAGTACTTC. The V gene is TRBV27, the J gene TRBJ2-7; the match to TRBD1 covers 11 bases. Germline V CDR1 and CDR2: MNHEY, SMNVEV (reference sequence). Trimming at V came to 0 bases and at J to 4 bases, leaving 5 bases not matched to a gene. This CDR3 has 16 residues.

The chain couples TRBV6-5 to TRBJ1-1; 9 positions agree with TRBD1. Per germline, CDR1 MNHEY and CDR2 SVGAGI. After removal of 8 bases from V and 0 bases from J, the junction contained 4 bases not matched to a gene. This CDR3 spans 14 amino acids. CDR3 sequence: CASGTGKVNTEAFF. The CDR3 DNA reads as TGTGCCAGCGGGACAGGGAAGGTGAACACTGAAGCTTTCTTT.

The V call is TRBV12-3 or TRBV12-4, the J call TRBJ2-3, with D unclear. Trimming removed 3 bases at V and 2 bases at J, with 6 bases between. CDR3 length: 13 residues. The CDR3 reads CASSFRSTDTQYF. CDR3 bases: TGTGCCAGCAGTTTCAGATCCACAGATACGCAGTATTTT.

This chain links TRBV6-1 with TRBJ2-7, with 8 positions matching TRBD1. This CDR3 has 13 amino acids. V gave up 6 bases and J gave up 3 bases; unmatched junction bases: 4. Germline CDR1 is MNHNS and CDR2 is SASEGT. The CDR3 reads CASRRDRLYEQYF. DNA of the CDR3: TGTGCCAGCAGACGGGACAGGCTCTACGAGCAGTACTTC.